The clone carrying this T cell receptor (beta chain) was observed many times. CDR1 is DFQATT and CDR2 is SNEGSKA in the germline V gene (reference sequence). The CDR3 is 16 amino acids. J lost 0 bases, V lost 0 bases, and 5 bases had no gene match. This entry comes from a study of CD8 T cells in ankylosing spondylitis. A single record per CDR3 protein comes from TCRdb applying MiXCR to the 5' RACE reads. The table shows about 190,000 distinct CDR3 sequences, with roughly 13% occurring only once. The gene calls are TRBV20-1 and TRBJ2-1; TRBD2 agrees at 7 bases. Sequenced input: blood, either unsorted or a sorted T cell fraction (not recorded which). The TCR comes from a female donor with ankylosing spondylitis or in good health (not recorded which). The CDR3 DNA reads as TGCAGTGCTAGAGATTTAGCGGGCCTCTCCTACAATGAGCAGTTCTTC. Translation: CSARDLAGLSYNEQFF.